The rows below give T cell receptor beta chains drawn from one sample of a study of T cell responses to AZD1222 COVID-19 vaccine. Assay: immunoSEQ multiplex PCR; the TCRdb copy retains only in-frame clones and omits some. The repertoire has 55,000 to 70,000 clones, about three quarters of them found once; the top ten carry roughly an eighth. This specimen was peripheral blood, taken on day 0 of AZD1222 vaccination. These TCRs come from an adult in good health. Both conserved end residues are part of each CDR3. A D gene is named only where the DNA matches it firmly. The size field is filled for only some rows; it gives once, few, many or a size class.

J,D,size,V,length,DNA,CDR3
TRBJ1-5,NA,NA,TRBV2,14,TGTGCCAGCAGGATGACATTGGGCAATCAGCCCCAGCATTTT,CASRMTLGNQPQHF
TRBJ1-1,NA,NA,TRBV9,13,TGTGCCAGCAGCGTGAGGGTGGGCTCTGAAGCTTTCTTT,CASSVRVGSEAFF
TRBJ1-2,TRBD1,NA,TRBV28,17,TGTGCCAGCAGTTTAGACCCCTGGACAGGTCCAGGGGGTGGCTACACCTTC,CASSLDPWTGPGGGYTF
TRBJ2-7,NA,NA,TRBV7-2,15,TGTGCCAGCAGCTTAGGAGCCTCCGACTTTGAAGAGCAGTACTTC,CASSLGASDFEEQYF
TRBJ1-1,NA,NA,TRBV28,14,TGTGCCAGCTACGACATCTCAAGGGGCACTGAAGCTTTCTTT,CASYDISRGTEAFF
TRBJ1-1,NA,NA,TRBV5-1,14,TGCGCCAGCAGCCTACAGAGTTCAAACACTGAAGCTTTCTTT,CASSLQSSNTEAFF
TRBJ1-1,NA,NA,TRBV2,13,TGTGCCAGCACCAAAGAGGGGGGCACTGAAGCTTTCTTT,CASTKEGGTEAFF
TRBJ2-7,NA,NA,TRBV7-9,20,TGTGCCAGCACTCCCAATCTTGACCTTGCCTTCTCTCCAGAGACCTACGAGCAGTACTTC,CASTPNLDLAFSPETYEQYF
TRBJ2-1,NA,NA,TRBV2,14,TGTGCCAGCAGTGGGTCAGGACGGTACAATGAGCAGTTCTTC,CASSGSGRYNEQFF
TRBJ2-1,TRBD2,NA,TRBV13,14,TGTGCCAGCAGCCCAGTGGGGGGGTACAATGAGCAGTTCTTC,CASSPVGGYNEQFF
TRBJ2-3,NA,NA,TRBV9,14,TGTGCCAGCAGCGTAGTCGGGGGCCGTGATACGCAGTATTTT,CASSVVGGRDTQYF
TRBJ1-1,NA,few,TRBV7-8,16,TGTGCCAGCAGCTTAGATTTACGGGTAAGAGGCCCTGAAGCTTTCTTT,CASSLDLRVRGPEAFF
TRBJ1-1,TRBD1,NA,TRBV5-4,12,TGTGCCAGCCGAAATGCGGGGGACAGGGCTTTCTTT,CASRNAGDRAFF
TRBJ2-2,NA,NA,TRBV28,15,TGTGCCAGCAGTCCCATCTGGGGGAACACCGGGGAGCTGTTTTTT,CASSPIWGNTGELFF
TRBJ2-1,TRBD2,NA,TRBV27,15,TGTGCCAGCAGTTTAAACGCGGGGGGCCTCAATGAGCAGTTCTTC,CASSLNAGGLNEQFF
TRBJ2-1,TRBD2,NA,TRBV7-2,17,TGTGCCAGCAGCTTAGGGGTTGCGGGGGAGCCGCCTTTTGAGCAGTTCTTC,CASSLGVAGEPPFEQFF
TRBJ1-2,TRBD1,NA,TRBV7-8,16,TGTGCCAGCAGCTTACACGGGACAGCCCCAAAGAATGGCTACACCTTC,CASSLHGTAPKNGYTF
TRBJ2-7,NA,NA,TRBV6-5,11,TGTGCCAGCAGTTCCACGACAGGCGAGTACTTC,CASSSTTGEYF
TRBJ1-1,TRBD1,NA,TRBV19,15,TGTGCCAGTAGTCTCGACAGGGCCATGAACACTGAAGCTTTCTTT,CASSLDRAMNTEAFF
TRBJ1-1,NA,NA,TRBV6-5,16,TGTGCCAGCAGTTACTCGTTCAAGGGGTGGGGCACTGAAGCTTTCTTT,CASSYSFKGWGTEAFF
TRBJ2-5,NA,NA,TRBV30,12,TGTGCCTGTACGGTAACAAGGGAGACCCAGTACTTC,CACTVTRETQYF
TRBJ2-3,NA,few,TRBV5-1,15,TGCGCCAGCAGCCCCGGTGGGGGGCCCACAGATACGCAGTATTTT,CASSPGGGPTDTQYF